Below are 30 T cell receptor beta chains sequenced from a single sample in a study of T cells in Graves' hyperthyroidism and ophthalmopathy. There were TCR beta CDR3 regions amplified from RNA transcripts. TCR CDR3 regions were first amplified by RT-PCR with HTBI primers. A single record per CDR3 protein comes from TCRdb applying MiXCR to the multiplex PCR reads. This sample has under 350,000 distinct CDR3 sequences, with about 13% found just once. Sequencing was carried out using blood. These receptors were obtained from a woman aged 40 to 50 with Graves' ophthalmopathy.

Notes on this clonotype: A much more abundant neighbour one base away suggests this may be a read error. The chain joins TRBV15 to TRBJ2-1, with a weak D call TRBD1 (6 bases). The J call may be in error: the DNA end matches TRBJ2-7 better. CDR3 length: 14 residues. Germline V gene data show CDR1 as LNHNV and CDR2 as YYDKDF (reference sequence). DNA of the CDR3: TGTGCCACCGTTTCCGAGACAGGTTGGAATGAGCAGTACTTC. This codes for CATVSETGWNEQYF.

Note on this clonotype: A single base separates this from a much larger clone, so it may be a read error. Here the CDR3 reads CSTVRDSLYGYTF. CDR3 DNA: TGCAGTACGGTTAGGGACAGCTTATATGGCTACACCTTC. The chain combines TRBV20-1 with TRBJ1-2; 7 positions agree with TRBD1. V shed 8 bases and J 5 bases; nucleotides not matched to a gene: 11. The length of the CDR3 is 13 residues. CDR1 DFQATT and CDR2 SNEGSKA come from the germline V gene (reference sequence).

This clonotype was counted at least ten times. Because the CDR3's place on the DNA is in doubt, the DNA is left out and the CDR3 is given as listed by TCRdb. This chain connects TRBV15 to TRBJ1-2. The CDR3 extends over 16 residues, inclusive of both ends. The germline V gene has CDR1 LNHNV and CDR2 YYDKDF (reference sequence). CDR3: CATRRRAGGIEDGYTF.

This clonotype was found a few times. The gene calls are TRBV18 and TRBJ1-6, with D hard to call. With 3 bases removed from V and 10 bases from J, the gap between germline ends came to 10 bases. Per germline, CDR1 KGHSH and CDR2 LQKENI. This CDR3 spans 13 amino acids. The CDR3 here is CASSPFRESPLHF. The CDR3 nucleotides are TGTGCCAGCTCACCGTTTCGAGAATCACCCCTCCACTTT.

This clonotype came up many times. The chain uses TRBV6-1 and TRBJ1-5; D unresolved. CDR1 MNHNS and CDR2 SASEGT come from the germline V gene. The CDR3 runs 14 residues. V was clipped by 0 bases and J by 5 bases, with 8 bases between them. CDR3 DNA sequence: TGTGCCAGCAGTGAAGCGGGTCGCGATCAGCCCCAGCATTTT. It specifies CASSEAGRDQPQHF.

This clonotype has only a few counts. J is TRBJ2-2 and V is TRBV7-9; D is possibly TRBD2 (5 bases). The germline CDR1 and CDR2 sequences are SEHNR and FQNEAQ (reference sequence). The CDR3 totals 15 residues. The germline V and J ends were trimmed by 3 bases and 5 bases, with 13 bases remaining between them. CDR3 loop: CASSLPQTGTGELFF. The CDR3 coding sequence is TGTGCCAGCAGCTTGCCTCAAACGGGGACCGGGGAGCTGTTTTTT.

This clonotype was seen a few times. V usage is TRBV12-3 or TRBV12-4 and J usage is TRBJ2-7; D may be TRBD1 (5 bases). V was cut by 5 bases and J by 0 bases, with 14 bases left in between. This CDR3 spans 15 amino acids. The CDR3 nucleotides read TGTGCCAGCAGTCAGGACACGATTAGCTCCTACGAGCAGTACTTC. Amino acid sequence: CASSQDTISSYEQYF.

The J gene is TRBJ1-1, the V gene TRBV14; 9 positions agree with TRBD1. J gave up 8 bases and V 0 bases, and 7 bases lay outside the gene matches. The CDR3 runs 15 residues. CDR1 and CDR2 from the germline V gene are SGHDN and FVKESK. The CDR3 bases are TGTGCCAGCAGCCAAGATTGGAGTACAGGGGGCGAAGCTTTCTTT. It encodes CASSQDWSTGGEAFF.

This clonotype was detected many times. The J gene is TRBJ1-2, the V gene TRBV11-2; TRBD1 might be the D (5 bases). Germline values: CDR1 SGHAT, CDR2 FQNNGV. This CDR3 has 16 amino acids. The V and J ends lost 4 bases and 2 bases respectively, with 17 bases between them. The DNA of the CDR3 is TGTGCCAGCAGCTCCCATGCCGACAGAGTAAACTATGGCTACACCTTC. Protein: CASSSHADRVNYGYTF. The variable domain in full, completed from reference TRBV11-2 and TRBJ1-2, reads EAGVAQSPRYKIIEKRQSVAFWCNPISGHATLYWYQQILGQGPKLLIQFQNNGVVDDSQLPKDRFSAERLKGVDSTLKIQPAKLEDSAVYLCASSSHADRVNYGYTFGSGTRLTVV.

This clonotype has at least ten counts. The J gene is TRBJ1-2, the V gene TRBV20-1; 9 nucleotides agree with TRBD1. V shed 3 bases, J shed 1 base, and the junction held 6 bases outside the gene matches. The length of the CDR3 is 15 residues. The germline V gene encodes CDR1 DFQATT and CDR2 SNEGSKA (reference sequence). CDR3: CSARERTGVNYGYTF. The CDR3 DNA is TGCAGTGCTAGGGAGAGGACAGGGGTTAACTATGGCTACACCTTC.

On this clonotype itself: The CDR3 does not end in the conserved phenylalanine or tryptophan, so this is likely a read error. The chain combines TRBV6-4 with TRBJ1-2; unclear D gene. The V gene's germline CDR1 is MRHNA and CDR2 SNTAGT. This CDR3 comprises 11 residues. The CDR3 DNA reads as TGTGCCTGCAGACGATCCGGCGGCTACACCCTC. The encoded protein is CACRRSGGYTL.

With respect to this clonotype: A much larger clone is a single base away; this may be a read error. This chain uses TRBV6-2 or TRBV6-3 with TRBJ1-2; D is undetermined. The germline V and J ends were trimmed by 5 bases and 4 bases, with 5 bases remaining between them. This CDR3 region has 11 residues. Germline CDR1 MNHEY, CDR2 SVGEGT. CDR3 region: CASSTSYGYTF. In DNA form, the CDR3 reads TGTGCCAGCAGTACAAGCTATGGCTACACCTTC.

Many counts were recorded for this clonotype. The rearrangement uses TRBV19 and TRBJ1-3; D uncertain. Per germline, CDR1 LNHDA and CDR2 SQIVND (reference sequence). The CDR3 runs 12 residues. V lost 8 bases, J lost 2 bases, and 7 bases lay in between. Written as DNA, the CDR3 is TGTGCCAGTTACGGCCCTGGAAACACCATATATTTT. This gives the protein CASYGPGNTIYF.

This clonotype was counted at least ten times. The chain recombines TRBV6-1 with TRBJ2-1; no clear D. V was pared by 3 bases and J by 0 bases, with 18 bases between. Germline V gives CDR1 MNHNS, CDR2 SASEGT. The CDR3 has 18 residues. Here the CDR3 DNA reads TGTGCCAGCAGTGATTCCGTCAGAACCCTATTCTCCTACAATGAGCAGTTCTTC. Protein: CASSDSVRTLFSYNEQFF.

Comments on this clonotype: A single base separates this from a much larger clone, so it may be a read error. The chain carries TRBV29-1 and TRBJ1-2, with D perhaps TRBD1 (5 bases). The CDR3 sequence is 13 residues long. The V gene lost 5 bases and the J gene lost 5 bases, with 15 bases spanning the gap. Germline loops: CDR1 SQVTM, CDR2 ANQGSEA. The CDR3 here is CSVRGFTGYGYTF. The DNA for the CDR3 is TGCAGCGTTAGGGGATTCACGGGGTATGGCTACACCTTC.

This clonotype showed up just a few times. V and J are TRBV6-4 and TRBJ2-3, with 13 nucleotides matching TRBD2. J was trimmed by 2 bases and V by 10 bases; bases with no gene match: 9. The CDR3 is made up of 16 amino acids. Germline CDR1 is MRHNA and CDR2 is SNTAGT. CDR3 coding DNA: TGTGCCACCTCTACGGGACTAGCGGGGTACACAGATACGCAGTATTTT. Translated: CATSTGLAGYTDTQYF.

This clonotype was seen ten or more times. The chain combines TRBV7-8 with TRBJ2-5; the D call may be TRBD1 or TRBD2 (5 bases each). V lost 2 bases, J lost 0 bases, and 10 bases lay in between. Germline V gene lookup returns CDR1 SGHVS and CDR2 FQNEAQ. The CDR3 runs 15 residues. CDR3 amino acids: CASSLRDRHQETQYF. The CDR3 DNA sequence: TGTGCCAGCAGCTTAAGGGACCGCCACCAAGAGACCCAGTACTTC.

This clonotype was found a few times. V usage is TRBV5-1 and J usage is TRBJ2-7; no clear D. The V gene lost 2 bases and the J gene lost 3 bases, with 15 bases spanning the gap. The CDR3 length is 15 residues. Germline values: CDR1 SGHRS, CDR2 YFSETQ. CDR3 amino acids: CASSFGDDTFYEQYF. The CDR3 DNA sequence: TGCGCCAGCAGCTTTGGCGATGACACCTTCTACGAGCAGTACTTC.

The rearrangement links TRBV11-2 to TRBJ2-2, with D perhaps assigned TRBD1 or TRBD2 (5 bases each). Germline loops: CDR1 SGHAT, CDR2 FQNNGV. The CDR3 has 14 residues. With 8 bases removed from V and 8 bases from J, the gap between germline ends came to 18 bases. The CDR3 nucleotides read TGTGCCAGCTACCGGGACCCTAAAAAGGGGGAGCTGTTTTTT. Translated, it gives CASYRDPKKGELFF.

There are many counts of this clonotype. This rearrangement joins TRBV6-2 or TRBV6-3 to TRBJ2-1, with TRBD2 matching 12 bases. The V gene's germline CDR1 is MNHEY and CDR2 SVGEGT. The J segment lost 13 bases and the V segment lost 6 bases, leaving 7 bases of the junction unmatched. The CDR3 has 13 amino acids. The CDR3 region is CASSRTSGVTQFF. DNA for the CDR3: TGTGCCAGCAGCCGGACTAGCGGGGTAACTCAGTTCTTC.

This clonotype was picked up many times. The V and J genes are TRBV19 and TRBJ2-1; D might be TRBD2 (7 bases). The CDR3 is 17 residues long. The V gene's germline CDR1 is LNHDA and CDR2 SQIVND (reference sequence). Trimming pared 9 bases from V and 8 bases from J, leaving 29 bases between. The CDR3: CASNPGDLAGDRDEQFF. The CDR3 DNA follows: TGTGCCAGCAACCCAGGGGATCTTGCGGGAGATAGGGATGAGCAGTTCTTC.

This clonotype was counted only a few times. The chain combines TRBV11-3 with TRBJ1-1; D is uncertain. Germline assignment: CDR1 SGHNT and CDR2 YENEEA. V lost 1 base, J lost 3 bases, and 6 bases lay in between. The CDR3 contains 13 residues. The CDR3 DNA follows: TGTGCCAGCAGCTTAGGAGGTCACACTGAAGCTTTCTTT. It encodes CASSLGGHTEAFF.

This clonotype was picked up a small number of times. The rearrangement links TRBV18 to TRBJ1-2; 10 bases agree with TRBD1. Germline V gene lookup returns CDR1 KGHSH and CDR2 LQKENI. The CDR3 sequence is 16 residues long. Losses at the gene ends were 6 bases for V and 4 bases for J; bases not matched to a gene: 11. CDR3 amino acids: CASSPGQGTSRYGYTF. The CDR3 nucleotides read TGTGCCAGCTCCCCGGGACAGGGGACCTCTCGCTATGGCTACACCTTC.

In its sample, this clonotype was seen many times. V and J are TRBV14 and TRBJ1-1; D perhaps matches TRBD1 (5 bases). The CDR3 runs to 14 residues. The germline V gene encodes CDR1 SGHDN and CDR2 FVKESK. The germline V and J ends were trimmed by 4 bases and 6 bases, with 15 bases remaining between them. CDR3 nucleotides: TGTGCCAGCAGCCGGTGGGGGGGGGGAGCTGAAGCTTTCTTT. Translated, it gives CASSRWGGGAEAFF.

In its sample, this clonotype was seen many times. The genes are TRBV27 and TRBJ1-1; D possibly corresponds to TRBD1 (5 bases). Germline-derived CDR1 and CDR2 are MNHEY and SMNVEV (reference sequence). The CDR3 is 15 residues long. V was shortened by 3 bases and J by 3 bases, with 14 bases between the two germline ends. The CDR3 protein is CASSLPGRSYTEAFF. CDR3 nucleotide sequence: TGTGCCAGCAGTTTGCCAGGGCGTTCTTACACTGAAGCTTTCTTT.

This clonotype appeared a few times. V and J are TRBV2 and TRBJ2-3; D is unclear. The V end lost 4 bases, the J end lost 2 bases, and 13 bases lay between the germline ends. The germline CDR1 and CDR2 sequences are SNHLY and FYNNEI. This CDR3 comprises 15 residues. CDR3 DNA: TGTGCCAGCAGTGGAGTGGGTTCTCCCACAGATACGCAGTATTTT. This encodes CASSGVGSPTDTQYF.

For this clonotype: A much more abundant neighbour one base away suggests this may be a read error. The genes are TRBV19 and TRBJ1-5; unclear D gene. Germline-derived CDR1 and CDR2 are LNHDA and SQIVND (reference sequence). The CDR3 extends over 14 amino acids. CDR3 in DNA: TGTGTCAGTAGTATAGTAGCGACCTCGGGCCCCCAGCATTTT. Translating gives CVSSIVATSGPQHF.

This rearrangement joins TRBV2 to TRBJ2-3, with 7 bases aligning to TRBD2. Trimming at V came to 8 bases and at J to 4 bases, leaving 6 bases not matched to a gene. The germline V gene encodes CDR1 SNHLY and CDR2 FYNNEI. This CDR3 has 13 residues. CDR3 sequence: CASGGDLSDTQYF. The CDR3 DNA sequence: TGTGCCAGCGGGGGGGACTTATCAGATACGCAGTATTTT.

Only a few counts were recorded for this clonotype. The rearrangement uses TRBV20-1 and TRBJ1-6; 9 nucleotides line up with TRBD1. The CDR3 length is 16 residues. Germline loops: CDR1 DFQATT, CDR2 SNEGSKA (reference sequence). Trimming cost V 2 bases and J 7 bases; bases outside gene matches: 9. This chain's CDR3 is CSARPLLTGGNSPLHF. The CDR3 DNA is TGCAGTGCTAGACCCTTATTAACAGGGGGCAATTCACCCCTCCACTTT.

There are many counts of this clonotype. V is TRBV7-9 and J is TRBJ2-5; weak D call: TRBD2 (6 bases). V was trimmed by 2 bases and J by 2 bases, leaving 18 bases between them. This CDR3 is built from 17 residues. CDR1 SEHNR and CDR2 FQNEAQ come from the germline V gene (reference sequence). The CDR3 is CASSLIAGGAEQETQYF. The DNA of the CDR3 is TGTGCCAGCAGCTTAATTGCCGGGGGAGCAGAACAAGAGACCCAGTACTTC. The complete variable domain, with remaining parts taken from reference TRBV7-9 and TRBJ2-5, reads DTGVSQNPRHKITKRGQNVTFRCDPISEHNRLYWYRQTLGQGPEFLTYFQNEAQLEKSRLLSDRFSAERPKGSFSTLEIQRTEQGDSAMYLCASSLIAGGAEQETQYFGPGTRLLVL.